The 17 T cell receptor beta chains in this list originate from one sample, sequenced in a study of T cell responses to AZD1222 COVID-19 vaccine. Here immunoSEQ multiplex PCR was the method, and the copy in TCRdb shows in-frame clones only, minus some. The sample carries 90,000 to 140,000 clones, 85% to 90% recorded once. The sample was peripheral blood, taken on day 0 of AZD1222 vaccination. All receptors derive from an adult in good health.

DNA of the CDR3: TGTGCCAGCAGCCTCTGGAGGGGCCCCTTGAACACTGAAGCTTTCTTT. Translating it yields CASSLWRGPLNTEAFF. The rearrangement links TRBV3-1 (or the pseudogene TRBV3-2) to TRBJ1-1; perhaps TRBD1 as D (5 bases). V lost 4 bases to trimming and J lost 0 bases, with 15 bases between them. The CDR3 consists of 16 residues. Per germline, CDR1 LGHDT and CDR2 YNNKEL (reference sequence).

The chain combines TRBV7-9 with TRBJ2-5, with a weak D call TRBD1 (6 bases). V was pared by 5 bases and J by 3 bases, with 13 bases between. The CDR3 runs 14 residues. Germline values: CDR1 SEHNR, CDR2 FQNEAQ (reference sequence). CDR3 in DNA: TGTGCCAGCAGCCCAACCTGGACAGAAGAGACCCAGTACTTC. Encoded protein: CASSPTWTEETQYF.

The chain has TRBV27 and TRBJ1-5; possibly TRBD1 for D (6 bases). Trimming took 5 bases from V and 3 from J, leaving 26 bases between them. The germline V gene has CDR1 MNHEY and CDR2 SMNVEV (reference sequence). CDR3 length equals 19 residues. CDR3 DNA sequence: TGTGCCAGCAGTCCTCGGACAGTTTTCGGTGCCCTGGTCAATCAGCCCCAGCATTTT. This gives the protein CASSPRTVFGALVNQPQHF.

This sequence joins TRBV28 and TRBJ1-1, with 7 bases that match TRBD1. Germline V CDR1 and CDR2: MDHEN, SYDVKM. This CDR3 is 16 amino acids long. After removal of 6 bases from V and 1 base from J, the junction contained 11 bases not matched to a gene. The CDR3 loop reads CASSFLDRVRNTEAFF. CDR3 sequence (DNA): TGTGCCAGCAGCTTTCTCGACAGGGTGAGGAACACTGAAGCTTTCTTT.

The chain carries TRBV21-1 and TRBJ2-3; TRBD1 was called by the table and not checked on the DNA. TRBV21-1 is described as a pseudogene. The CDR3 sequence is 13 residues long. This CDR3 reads CASGGTGTDTQYF. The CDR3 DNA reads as TGTGCCAGCGGGGGGACAGGCACAGATACGCAGTATTTT.

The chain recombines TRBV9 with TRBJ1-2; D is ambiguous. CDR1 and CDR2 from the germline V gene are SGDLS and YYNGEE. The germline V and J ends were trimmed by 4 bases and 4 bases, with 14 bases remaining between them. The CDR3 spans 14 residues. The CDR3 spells CASSRDPESYGYTF. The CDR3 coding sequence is TGTGCCAGCAGCCGAGACCCTGAATCCTATGGCTACACCTTC.

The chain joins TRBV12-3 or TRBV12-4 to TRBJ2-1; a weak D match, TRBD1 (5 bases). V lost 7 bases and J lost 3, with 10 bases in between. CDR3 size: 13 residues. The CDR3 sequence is CASIHDSYNEQFF. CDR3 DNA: TGTGCCAGCATCCATGACAGCTACAATGAGCAGTTCTTC.

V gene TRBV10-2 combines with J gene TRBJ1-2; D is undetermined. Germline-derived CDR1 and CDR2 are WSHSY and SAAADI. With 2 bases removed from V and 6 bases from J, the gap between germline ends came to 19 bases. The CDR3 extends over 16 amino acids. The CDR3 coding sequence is TGCGCCAGCAGTGAGACCAGACTGGCATCGTTGAATGGCTACACCTTC. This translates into CASSETRLASLNGYTF.

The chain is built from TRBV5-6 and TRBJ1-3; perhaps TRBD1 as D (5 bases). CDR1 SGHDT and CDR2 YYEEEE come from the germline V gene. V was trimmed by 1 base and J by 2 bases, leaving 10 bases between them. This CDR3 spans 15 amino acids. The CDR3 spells CASSLSPTAGNTIYF. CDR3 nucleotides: TGTGCCAGCAGCTTGTCGCCGACAGCTGGAAACACCATATATTTT.

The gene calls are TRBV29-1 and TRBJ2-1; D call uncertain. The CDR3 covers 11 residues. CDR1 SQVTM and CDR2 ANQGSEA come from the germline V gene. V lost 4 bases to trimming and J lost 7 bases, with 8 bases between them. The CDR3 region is CSVVEWNEQFF. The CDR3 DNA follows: TGCAGCGTTGTGGAGTGGAATGAGCAGTTCTTC.

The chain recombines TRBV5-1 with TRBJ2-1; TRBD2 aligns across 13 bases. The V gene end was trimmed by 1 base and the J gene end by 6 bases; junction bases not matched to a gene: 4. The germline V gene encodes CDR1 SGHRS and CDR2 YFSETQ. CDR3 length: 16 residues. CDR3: CASSLTGTSGANEQFF. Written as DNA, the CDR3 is TGCGCCAGCAGCTTGACGGGGACTAGCGGGGCCAATGAGCAGTTCTTC.

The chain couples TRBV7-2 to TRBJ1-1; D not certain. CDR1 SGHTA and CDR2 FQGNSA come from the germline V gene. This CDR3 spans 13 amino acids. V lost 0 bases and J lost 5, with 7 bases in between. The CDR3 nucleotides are TGTGCCAGCAGCTTAGCCCCTAGTACTGAAGCTTTCTTT. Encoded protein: CASSLAPSTEAFF.

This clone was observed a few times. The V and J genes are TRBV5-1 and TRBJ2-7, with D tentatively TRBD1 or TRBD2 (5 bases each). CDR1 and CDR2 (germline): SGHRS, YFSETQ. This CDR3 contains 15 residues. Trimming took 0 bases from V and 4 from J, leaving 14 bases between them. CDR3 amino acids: CASSLAPSREYEQYF. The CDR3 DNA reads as TGCGCCAGCAGCTTGGCCCCTAGCAGGGAGTACGAGCAGTACTTC.

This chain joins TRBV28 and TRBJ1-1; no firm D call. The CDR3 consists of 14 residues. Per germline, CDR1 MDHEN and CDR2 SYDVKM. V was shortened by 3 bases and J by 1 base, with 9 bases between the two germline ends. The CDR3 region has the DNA TGTGCCAGCAGTTTGAGGGTAAGGAACACTGAAGCTTTCTTT. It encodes CASSLRVRNTEAFF. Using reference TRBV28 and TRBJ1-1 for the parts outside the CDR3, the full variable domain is DVKVTQSSRYLVKRTGEKVFLECVQDMDHENMFWYRQDPGLGLRLIYFSYDVKMKEKGDIPEGYSVSREKKERFSLILESASTNQTSMYLCASSLRVRNTEAFFGQGTRLTVV.

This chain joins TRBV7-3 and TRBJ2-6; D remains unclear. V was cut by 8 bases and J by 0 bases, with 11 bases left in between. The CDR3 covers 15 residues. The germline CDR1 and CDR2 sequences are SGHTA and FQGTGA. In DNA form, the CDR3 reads TGTGCCAGCTCTGTCGGGTTCTCTGGGGCCAACGTCCTGACTTTC. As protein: CASSVGFSGANVLTF.

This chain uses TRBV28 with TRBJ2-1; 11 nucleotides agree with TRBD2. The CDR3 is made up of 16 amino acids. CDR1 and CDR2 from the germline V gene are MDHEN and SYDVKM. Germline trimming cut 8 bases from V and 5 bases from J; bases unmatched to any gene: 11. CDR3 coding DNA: TGTGCCAGCCTAAAACCGGGACTAGCGGCTCACAATGAGCAGTTCTTC. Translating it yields CASLKPGLAAHNEQFF. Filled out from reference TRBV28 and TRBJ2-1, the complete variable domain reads DVKVTQSSRYLVKRTGEKVFLECVQDMDHENMFWYRQDPGLGLRLIYFSYDVKMKEKGDIPEGYSVSREKKERFSLILESASTNQTSMYLCASLKPGLAAHNEQFFGPGTRLTVL.

The CDR3 is CASSTGLSDTQYF. The CDR3 DNA reads as TGCGCCAGCAGCACGGGACTTTCAGATACGCAGTATTTT. The chain recombines TRBV10-1 with TRBJ2-3; TRBD2 is a possible D gene (6 bases). The ends were cut back, 6 bases at V and 4 bases at J, with 11 bases in the middle. The CDR3 is 13 amino acids. CDR1 and CDR2 from the germline V gene are WNHNN and SYGVQD (reference sequence).